The source of this T cell receptor (beta chain) is a study of siplizumab effects on memory and regulatory T cells. Measured with immunoSEQ multiplex PCR; TCRdb has only the in-frame clones, and not every one. The sample has over 50,000 clones; less than 90% are singletons. The sample was memory CD4+ T cells sorted from blood. This TCR was sampled from a human donor in good health.

The CDR3 reads CASSPGLSYEQYF. The CDR3 coding sequence is TGTGCCAGCAGCCCGGGACTGAGCTACGAGCAGTACTTC. The gene calls are TRBV14 and TRBJ2-7; possibly TRBD2 for D (6 bases). The germline V gene encodes CDR1 SGHDN and CDR2 FVKESK. V was pared by 4 bases and J by 3 bases, with 10 bases between. The CDR3 contains 13 residues.